Listed below are T cell receptor beta chains from one sample, sequenced in a study of early T cells in non-severe SARS-CoV-2 infection. TCRdb reprocessed the 5' RACE reads with MiXCR, giving one entry per CDR3 protein. The table records about 76,000 distinct CDR3 sequences, about a sixth of them present only once. The sequencing input was whole blood. The receptors originated from an adult who was a healthcare worker with PCR-confirmed SARS-CoV-2 infection or an uninfected control (not recorded which). CDR3s include the opening cysteine and the closing phenylalanine or tryptophan. Clone size is not always given. Where it is, it says once, few, many or a class for expanded clones.

CDR3	V	size
CASSPLSDRDSYEQYF	TRBV7-9	-
CASSSLAGGPAGRNEQFF	TRBV7-2	few
CASSLSPQGPGAFF	TRBV27	few
CASSLGAGETQYF	TRBV11-3	few
CASSILHGIYNEQFF	TRBV19	-
CASSDGQRPNEQFF	TRBV7-9	-
CASSHGGDRYGYTF	TRBV6-6	many
CASCSLLGTGNTEAFF	TRBV5-8	once
CASSQNRDPYGYTF	TRBV7-2	many
CASSLTGLLTDTQYF	TRBV7-3	few
CAISPRQGSDTQYF	TRBV10-3	many
CATGWGSRNEQFF	TRBV19	few
CASSDPQPYRDLHF	TRBV7-8	-
CASSLGATGHSGANVLTF	TRBV7-7	-
CASSLPQTSGANVLTF	TRBV5-5	-
CASSYLAGTDTQYF	TRBV5-5	-
CASSSADNSPLHF	TRBV11-3	few
CASSLRGYSNQPQHF	TRBV5-6	few
CASSLVEGQTFF	TRBV7-9	few
CASSVTSGRSYNEQFF	TRBV5-1	-
CASSYSATWETQYF	TRBV6-2/TRBV6-3	few
CASSQDAGANVLTF	TRBV12-3/TRBV12-4	few
CASSQEGSGSSYEQYF	TRBV4-2	few
CASSWDGGGWSEAFF	TRBV7-9	-
CASSTLRTGDSTDTQYF	TRBV28	-
CASSLQGVPDTQYF	TRBV7-2	-
CASSTPDLFGRTSGANVLTF	TRBV19	few
CASRSLQLGRTEAFF	TRBV5-1	-
CASNTGLAAGKQYF	TRBV6-1	-
CASSLNRQITDTQYF	TRBV5-8	-
CSAALMLGNEQFF	TRBV29-1	-
CASSLNRQNTEAFF	TRBV5-1	-
CASSLGSNEQFF	TRBV27	-
CASSLTPDTEAFF	TRBV7-3	many
CASSPVGGRETQYF	TRBV7-6	few
CASSFPAGSYEQYF	TRBV11-3	few
CASSHSGPGLAGSGDTQYF	TRBV4-2	few
CASSANRAQDTEAFF	TRBV5-4	few
CASSPGLAEQETQYF	TRBV7-6	few
CASSLETSGGIQYF	TRBV5-4	few
CASMETGAPSAYEQYF	TRBV28	many
CASSLERRILNTEAFF	TRBV7-2	few
CSAGDRGMTFF	TRBV29-1	few
CASSFTPRTGNTIYF	TRBV12-3/TRBV12-4	many
CASSYSISGQGVEGYTF	TRBV6-5	many
CASSQQRGWYEQYF	TRBV3-1	few
CSVLGRVQETQYF	TRBV29-1	few
CASSLESGEAFF	TRBV5-1	many
CSVGDSYEQYF	TRBV29-1	once
CASSYGGNSAFF	TRBV7-9	few
CASSEQETQYF	TRBV5-6	-
CASSLGVLEQYF	TRBV7-2	few
CASRALDRINQPQHF	TRBV28	-
CASSIGEQETQYF	TRBV5-5	many
CASSSGTGVAEQYF	TRBV5-4	few
CASSLGGGVENYGYTF	TRBV7-9	few
CASSDRRNTEAFF	TRBV28	few
CASSYPAGLSGNTIYF	TRBV6-6	few
CASSPPGTGAGYTF	TRBV28	-
CASSLRASSYNEQFF	TRBV7-2	-